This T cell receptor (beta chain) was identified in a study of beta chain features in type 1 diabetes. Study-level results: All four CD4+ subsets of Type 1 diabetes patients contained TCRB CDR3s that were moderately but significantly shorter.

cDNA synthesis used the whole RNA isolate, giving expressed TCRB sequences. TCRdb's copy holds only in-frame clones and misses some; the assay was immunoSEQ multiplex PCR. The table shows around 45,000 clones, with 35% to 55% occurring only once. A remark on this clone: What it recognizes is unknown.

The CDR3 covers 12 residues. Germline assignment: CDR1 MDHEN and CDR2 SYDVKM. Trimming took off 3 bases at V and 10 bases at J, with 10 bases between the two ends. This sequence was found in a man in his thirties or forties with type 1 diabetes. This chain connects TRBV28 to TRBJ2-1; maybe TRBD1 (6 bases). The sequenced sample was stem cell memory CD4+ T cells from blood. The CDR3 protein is CASSFNREEQFF. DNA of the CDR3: TGTGCCAGCAGTTTTAACAGGGAAGAGCAGTTCTTC.